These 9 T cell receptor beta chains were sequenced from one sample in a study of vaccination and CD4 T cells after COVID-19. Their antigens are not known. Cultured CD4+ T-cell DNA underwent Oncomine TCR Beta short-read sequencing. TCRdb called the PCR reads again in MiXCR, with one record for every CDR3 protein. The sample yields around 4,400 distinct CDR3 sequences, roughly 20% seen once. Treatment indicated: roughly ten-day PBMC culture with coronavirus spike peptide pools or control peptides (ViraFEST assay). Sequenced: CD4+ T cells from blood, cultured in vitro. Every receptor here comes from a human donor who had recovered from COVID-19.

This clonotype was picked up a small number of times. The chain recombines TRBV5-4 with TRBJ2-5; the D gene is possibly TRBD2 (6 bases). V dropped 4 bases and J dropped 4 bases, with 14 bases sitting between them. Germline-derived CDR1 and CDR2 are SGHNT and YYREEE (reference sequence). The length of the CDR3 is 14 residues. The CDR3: CASSPEGPRETQYF. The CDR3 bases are TGTGCCAGCAGCCCGGAGGGGCCTCGAGAGACCCAGTACTTC.

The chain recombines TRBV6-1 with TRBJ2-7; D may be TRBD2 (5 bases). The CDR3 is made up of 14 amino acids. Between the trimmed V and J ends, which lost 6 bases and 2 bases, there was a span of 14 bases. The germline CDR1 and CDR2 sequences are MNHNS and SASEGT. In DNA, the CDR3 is TGTGCCAGCAGGCCGAGAAGCGGAACCTACGAGCAGTACTTC. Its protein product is CASRPRSGTYEQYF.

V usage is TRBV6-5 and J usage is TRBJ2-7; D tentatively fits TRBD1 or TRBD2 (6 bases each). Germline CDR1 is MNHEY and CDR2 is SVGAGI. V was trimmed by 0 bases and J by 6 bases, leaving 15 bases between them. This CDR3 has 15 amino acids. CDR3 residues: CASSYSTGARGEQYF. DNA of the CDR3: TGTGCCAGCAGTTACTCGACGGGGGCGCGGGGCGAGCAGTACTTC.

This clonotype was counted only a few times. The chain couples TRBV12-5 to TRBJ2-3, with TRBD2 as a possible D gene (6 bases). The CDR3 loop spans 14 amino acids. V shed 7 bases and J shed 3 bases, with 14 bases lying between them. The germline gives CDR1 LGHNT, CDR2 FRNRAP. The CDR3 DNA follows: TGTGCTAGTGTGCCAGGGACTGGGACAGATACGCAGTATTTT. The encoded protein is CASVPGTGTDTQYF.

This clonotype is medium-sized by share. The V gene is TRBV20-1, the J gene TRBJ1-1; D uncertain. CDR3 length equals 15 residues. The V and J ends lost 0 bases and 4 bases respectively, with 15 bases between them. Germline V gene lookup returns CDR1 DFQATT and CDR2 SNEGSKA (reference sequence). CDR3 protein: CSARDNGGGGTEAFF. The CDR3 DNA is TGCAGTGCTAGAGATAATGGCGGCGGCGGCACTGAAGCTTTCTTT.

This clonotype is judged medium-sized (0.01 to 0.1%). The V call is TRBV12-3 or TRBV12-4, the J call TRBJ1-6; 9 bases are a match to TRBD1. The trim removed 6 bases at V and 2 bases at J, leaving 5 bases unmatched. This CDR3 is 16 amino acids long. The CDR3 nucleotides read TGTGCCAGCAGCCGGGACAGGGCGGCCTATAATTCACCCCTCCACTTT. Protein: CASSRDRAAYNSPLHF.

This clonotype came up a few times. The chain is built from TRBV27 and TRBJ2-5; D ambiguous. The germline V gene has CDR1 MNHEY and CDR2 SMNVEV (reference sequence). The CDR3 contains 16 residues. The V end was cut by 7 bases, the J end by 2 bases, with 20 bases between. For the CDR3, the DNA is TGTGCCAGCAACAACAACGGCTGGGGTGGACAAGAGACCCAGTACTTC. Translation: CASNNNGWGGQETQYF.

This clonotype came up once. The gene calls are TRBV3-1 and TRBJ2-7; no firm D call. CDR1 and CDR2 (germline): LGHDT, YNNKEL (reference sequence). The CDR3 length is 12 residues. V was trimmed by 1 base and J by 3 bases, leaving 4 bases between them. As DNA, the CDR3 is TGTGCCAGCAGCCAAGGAGTCTACGAGCAGTACTTC. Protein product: CASSQGVYEQYF.

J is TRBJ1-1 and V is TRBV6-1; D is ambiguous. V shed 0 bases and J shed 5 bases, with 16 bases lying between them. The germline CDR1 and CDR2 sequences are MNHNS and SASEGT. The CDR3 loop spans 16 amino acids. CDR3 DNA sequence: TGTGCCAGCAGTGAAGCGCGCAACTCCCCCCATACTGAAGCTTTCTTT. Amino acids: CASSEARNSPHTEAFF.